The 17 T cell receptor beta chains below come from one sample, sequenced in a study of siplizumab effects on memory and regulatory T cells. Produced via immunoSEQ multiplex PCR; TCRdb's table is partial and in-frame only. The data hold about 100,000 clones, with 85% to 95% observed a single time. Material: non-Treg CD4+ T cells sorted from blood. The receptors come from a human donor in good health.

This sequence joins TRBV7-9 and TRBJ2-5; D gene unclear. Germline V lookup: CDR1 SEHNR, CDR2 FQNEAQ (reference sequence). The CDR3 has 15 residues. Trimming cost V 6 bases and J 0 bases, with 14 bases left between them. The CDR3: CASRPEYRDQETQYF. The CDR3 nucleotides are TGTGCCAGCAGACCCGAATACAGAGACCAAGAGACCCAGTACTTC.

The chain is built from TRBV9 and TRBJ2-5; possible D gene TRBD1, 5 bases. Trimming removed 4 bases from V and 2 bases from J, with 15 bases in between. The CDR3 totals 15 residues. Germline V gives CDR1 SGDLS, CDR2 YYNGEE. Written as DNA, the CDR3 is TGTGCCAGCAGCCCCCACAGGACGGCTCAAGAGACCCAGTACTTC. Its protein product is CASSPHRTAQETQYF.

CDR3 sequence (DNA): TGCGCCAGCAGAGGGCGGGTGCCATCCTACGAGCAGTACTTC. Residues: CASRGRVPSYEQYF. The chain couples TRBV23-1 to TRBJ2-7, with D maybe TRBD2 (5 bases). TRBV23-1 is recorded as an ORF, its role being uncertain. Trimming cost V 6 bases and J 1 base, with 13 bases left between them. The CDR3 sequence is 14 residues long.

The sample holds one count of this clone. The chain couples TRBV6-1 to TRBJ2-7; 7 bases agree with TRBD2. This CDR3 spans 13 amino acids. V gave up 6 bases and J gave up 4 bases; unmatched junction bases: 6. Germline CDR1 and CDR2: MNHNS and SASEGT. The CDR3 coding sequence is TGTGCCAGCAGCCGGCAGCGGGGTTACGAGCAGTACTTC. Protein sequence: CASSRQRGYEQYF.

V is TRBV5-4 and J is TRBJ2-7; TRBD2 agrees at 11 bases. Trimming cost V 0 bases and J 7 bases; bases outside gene matches: 3. This CDR3 contains 14 residues. Per germline, CDR1 SGHNT and CDR2 YYREEE (reference sequence). The CDR3 is CASSLELAGAEQYF. The CDR3 DNA reads TGTGCCAGCAGCTTGGAACTAGCGGGAGCTGAGCAGTACTTC.

This rearrangement joins TRBV27 to TRBJ2-1; D possibly corresponds to TRBD2 (5 bases). The CDR3 runs to 14 residues. The germline V gene encodes CDR1 MNHEY and CDR2 SMNVEV (reference sequence). Deletions cut 8 bases from V and 8 bases from J, with 19 bases between. In DNA form, the CDR3 reads TGTGCCAGCCGAGTAACAGCGGTTGGCTATGAGCAGTTCTTC. Residues: CASRVTAVGYEQFF.

V gene TRBV9 combines with J gene TRBJ1-2; perhaps TRBD1 as D (5 bases). This CDR3 is built from 18 residues. Per germline, CDR1 SGDLS and CDR2 YYNGEE. Trimming took off 0 bases at V and 0 bases at J, with 18 bases between the two ends. This CDR3 reads CASSVGGDIRHSNYGYTF. In nucleotides, the CDR3 is TGTGCCAGCAGCGTAGGGGGGGATATCCGCCACTCTAACTATGGCTACACCTTC.

This clone was observed a single time. The rearrangement links TRBV5-1 to TRBJ2-2; D may be TRBD1 or TRBD2 (5 bases each). This CDR3 region has 16 residues. Trimming removed 4 bases from V and 4 bases from J, with 17 bases in between. Germline V CDR1 and CDR2: SGHRS, YFSETQ. This CDR3 reads CASSPPGRESTGELFF. The CDR3 bases are TGCGCCAGCAGCCCCCCGGGGCGCGAGTCCACCGGGGAGCTGTTTTTT.

This clone is a singleton in its sample. V gene TRBV19 combines with J gene TRBJ1-2; 9 bases map to TRBD1. Germline CDR1 LNHDA, CDR2 SQIVND (reference sequence). The V segment lost 4 bases and the J segment 5 bases; nucleotides outside the gene matches: 2. CDR3 length: 13 residues. In DNA form, the CDR3 reads TGTGCCAGTAGTAGGGACAGGGTATATGGCTACACCTTC. It is translated as CASSRDRVYGYTF. The full variable domain, in which reference TRBV19 and TRBJ1-2 provide the parts outside the CDR3, is DGGITQSPKYLFRKEGQNVTLSCEQNLNHDAMYWYRQDPGQGLRLIYYSQIVNDFQKGDIAEGYSVSREKKESFPLTVTSAQKNPTAFYLCASSRDRVYGYTFGSGTRLTVV.

This rearrangement joins TRBV5-1 to TRBJ2-5; 10 nucleotides agree with TRBD1. Germline values: CDR1 SGHRS, CDR2 YFSETQ. This CDR3 has 16 amino acids. J gave up 5 bases and V 2 bases, and 9 bases lay outside the gene matches. Here the CDR3 reads CASSFTAGTGAETQYF. The CDR3 DNA is TGCGCCAGCAGCTTCACGGCCGGGACAGGGGCCGAGACCCAGTACTTC.

Only a few counts were recorded for this clone. The V and J genes are TRBV10-3 and TRBJ2-4; no definite D call. V was cut by 0 bases and J by 8 bases, with 11 bases left in between. The CDR3 is made up of 14 amino acids. The germline CDR1 and CDR2 sequences are ENHRY and SYGVKD. The CDR3 protein is CAISESGKPDIQYF. The CDR3 region has the DNA TGTGCCATCAGTGAGTCGGGAAAGCCCGACATTCAGTACTTC.

V usage is TRBV30 and J usage is TRBJ2-7, with 8 bases that match TRBD2. Losses at the gene ends were 0 bases for V and 2 bases for J; bases not matched to a gene: 6. CDR3 length: 15 residues. Per germline, CDR1 GTSNPN and CDR2 SVGIG (reference sequence). The CDR3 nucleotides read TGTGCCTGGAGTGTACTCGGGACTAGACCCTACGAGCAGTACTTC. Amino acid sequence: CAWSVLGTRPYEQYF.

The genes are TRBV18 and TRBJ1-5; TRBD1 agrees at 7 bases. Germline lookup yields CDR1 KGHSH and CDR2 LQKENI. The CDR3 extends over 14 amino acids. Trimming cost V 8 bases and J 7 bases; bases outside gene matches: 11. In DNA, the CDR3 is TGTGCCAGCCCAGACAGGGATGGAAACCAGCCCCAGCATTTT. Amino acids: CASPDRDGNQPQHF.

The chain links TRBV7-2 to TRBJ2-5; D remains unclear. Deletions cut 5 bases from V and 4 bases from J, with 14 bases between. The CDR3 contains 14 residues. CDR1 SGHTA and CDR2 FQGNSA come from the germline V gene. The DNA of the CDR3 is TGTGCCAGCAGCCGGGCTGGCTTTGGAGAGACCCAGTACTTC. It is translated as CASSRAGFGETQYF.

The chain has TRBV9 and TRBJ2-7; tentatively, D is TRBD1 (5 bases). There are 14 residues in the CDR3. Germline CDR1 SGDLS, CDR2 YYNGEE. The V end was cut by 4 bases, the J end by 4 bases, with 15 bases between. CDR3 nucleotides: TGTGCCAGCAGCAACTCTCAGACAGTTTACGAGCAGTACTTC. Its translation: CASSNSQTVYEQYF.

The J gene is TRBJ2-2, the V gene TRBV4-1, with D maybe TRBD1 (5 bases). The CDR3 sequence is 15 residues long. V was trimmed by 1 base and J by 1 base, leaving 7 bases between them. From germline, CDR1 is MGHRA and CDR2 YSYEKL. The CDR3 sequence: CASSQVDRNTGELFF. CDR3 in DNA: TGCGCCAGCAGCCAAGTTGACAGGAACACCGGGGAGCTGTTTTTT.

The V call is TRBV5-4, the J call TRBJ2-1, with a possible D match to TRBD2 (6 bases). The CDR3 is made up of 14 amino acids. Germline V CDR1 and CDR2: SGHNT, YYREEE (reference sequence). Trimming left V 5 bases short and J 6 bases short, with 15 bases between. The CDR3 region is CASRPSWGLNEQFF. CDR3 nucleotides: TGTGCCAGCAGGCCTAGCTGGGGACTCAATGAGCAGTTCTTC.